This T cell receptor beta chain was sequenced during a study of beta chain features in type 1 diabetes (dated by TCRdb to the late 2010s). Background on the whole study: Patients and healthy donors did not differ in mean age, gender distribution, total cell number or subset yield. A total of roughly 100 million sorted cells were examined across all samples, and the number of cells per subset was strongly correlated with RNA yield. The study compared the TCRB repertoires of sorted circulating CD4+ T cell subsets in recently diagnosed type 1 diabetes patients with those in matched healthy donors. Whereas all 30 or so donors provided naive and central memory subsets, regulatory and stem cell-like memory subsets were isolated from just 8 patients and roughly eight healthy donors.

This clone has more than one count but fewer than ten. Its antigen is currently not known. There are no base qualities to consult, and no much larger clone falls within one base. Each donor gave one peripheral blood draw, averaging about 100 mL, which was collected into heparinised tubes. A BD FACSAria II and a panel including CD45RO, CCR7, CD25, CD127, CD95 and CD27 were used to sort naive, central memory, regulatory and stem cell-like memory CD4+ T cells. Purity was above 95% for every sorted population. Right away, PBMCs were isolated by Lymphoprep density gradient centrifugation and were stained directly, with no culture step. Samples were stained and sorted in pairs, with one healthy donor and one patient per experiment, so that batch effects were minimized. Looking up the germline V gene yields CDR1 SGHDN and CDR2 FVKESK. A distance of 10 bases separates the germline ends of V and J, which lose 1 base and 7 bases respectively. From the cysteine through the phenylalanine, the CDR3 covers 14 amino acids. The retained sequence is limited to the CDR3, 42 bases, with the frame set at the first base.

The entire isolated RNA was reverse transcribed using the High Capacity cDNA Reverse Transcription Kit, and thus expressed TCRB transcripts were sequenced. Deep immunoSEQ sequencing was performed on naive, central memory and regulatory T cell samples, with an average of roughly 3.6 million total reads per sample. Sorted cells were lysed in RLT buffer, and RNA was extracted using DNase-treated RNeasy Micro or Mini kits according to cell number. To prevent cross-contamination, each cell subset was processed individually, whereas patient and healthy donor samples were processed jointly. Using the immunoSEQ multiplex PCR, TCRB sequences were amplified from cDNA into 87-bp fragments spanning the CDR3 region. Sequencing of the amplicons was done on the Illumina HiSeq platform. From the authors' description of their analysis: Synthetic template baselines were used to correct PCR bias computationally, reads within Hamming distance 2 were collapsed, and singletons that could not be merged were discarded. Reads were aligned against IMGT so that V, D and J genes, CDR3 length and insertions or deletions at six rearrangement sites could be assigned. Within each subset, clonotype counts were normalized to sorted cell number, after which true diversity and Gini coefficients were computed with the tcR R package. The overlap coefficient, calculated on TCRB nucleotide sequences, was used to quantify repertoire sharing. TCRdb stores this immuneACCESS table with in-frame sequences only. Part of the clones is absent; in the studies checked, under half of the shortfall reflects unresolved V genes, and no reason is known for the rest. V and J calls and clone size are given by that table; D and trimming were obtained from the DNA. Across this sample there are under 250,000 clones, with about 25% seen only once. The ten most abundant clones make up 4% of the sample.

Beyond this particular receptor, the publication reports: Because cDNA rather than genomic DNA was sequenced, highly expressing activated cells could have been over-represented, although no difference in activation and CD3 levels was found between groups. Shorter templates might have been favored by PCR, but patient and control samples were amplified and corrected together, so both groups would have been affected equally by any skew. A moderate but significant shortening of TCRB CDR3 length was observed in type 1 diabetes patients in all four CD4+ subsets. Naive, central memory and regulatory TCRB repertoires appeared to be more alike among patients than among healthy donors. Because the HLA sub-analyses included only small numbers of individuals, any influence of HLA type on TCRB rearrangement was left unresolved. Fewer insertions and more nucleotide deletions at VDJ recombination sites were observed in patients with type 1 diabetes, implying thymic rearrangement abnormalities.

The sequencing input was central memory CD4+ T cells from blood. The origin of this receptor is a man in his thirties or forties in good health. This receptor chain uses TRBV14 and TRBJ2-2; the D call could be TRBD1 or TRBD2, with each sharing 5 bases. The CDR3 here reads CASSQVEGSGELFF. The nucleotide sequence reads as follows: TGTGCCAGCAGCCAAGTCGAGGGGAGCGGGGAGCTGTTTTTT.